This T cell receptor beta chain is drawn from a study of OX40 agonist ivuxolimab in advanced cancers. Turning to the study itself: Intravenous ivuxolimab at 0.01 to 10 mg/kg was given to patients every 2 weeks. Patients were 82.7% male with ages about 23 to 79, mean roughly 55.

Germline-derived CDR1 and CDR2 are MDHEN and SYDVKM. Trimming cost V 3 bases and J 1 base; bases outside gene matches: 1. The CDR3 loop spans 14 amino acids. Some clones are missing from TCRdb's copy, which holds only in-frame ones; the method was immunoSEQ multiplex PCR. The repertoire holds about 27,000 clones, with approximately 85% as singletons. This clone was seen a handful of times. Additional DNA sequences in this sample encode the identical CDR3. This sequence originates from an adult with an advanced solid tumor such as melanoma, head and neck, liver or kidney cancer. This rearrangement joins TRBV28 to TRBJ2-3; 7 positions match TRBD2. The sample was CD4+ or CD8+ T cells sorted from blood, taken in a trial of the OX40 agonist ivuxolimab. CDR3 residues: CASSFLAGTDTQYF. DNA for the CDR3: TGTGCCAGCAGTTTCCTAGCGGGCACAGATACGCAGTATTTT.